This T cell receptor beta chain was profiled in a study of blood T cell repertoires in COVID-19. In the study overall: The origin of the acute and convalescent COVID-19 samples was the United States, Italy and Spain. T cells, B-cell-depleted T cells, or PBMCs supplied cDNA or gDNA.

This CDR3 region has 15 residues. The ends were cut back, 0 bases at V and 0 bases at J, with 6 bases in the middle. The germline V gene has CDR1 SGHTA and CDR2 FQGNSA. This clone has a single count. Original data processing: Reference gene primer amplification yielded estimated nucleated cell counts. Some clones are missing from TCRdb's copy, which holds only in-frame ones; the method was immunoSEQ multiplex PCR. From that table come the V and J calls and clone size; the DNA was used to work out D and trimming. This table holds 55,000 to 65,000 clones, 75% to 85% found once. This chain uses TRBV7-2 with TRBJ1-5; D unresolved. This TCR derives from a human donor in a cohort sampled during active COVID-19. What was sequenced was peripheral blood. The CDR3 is CASSLATYSNQPQHF. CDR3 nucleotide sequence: TGTGCCAGCAGCTTAGCTACATATAGCAATCAGCCCCAGCATTTT.